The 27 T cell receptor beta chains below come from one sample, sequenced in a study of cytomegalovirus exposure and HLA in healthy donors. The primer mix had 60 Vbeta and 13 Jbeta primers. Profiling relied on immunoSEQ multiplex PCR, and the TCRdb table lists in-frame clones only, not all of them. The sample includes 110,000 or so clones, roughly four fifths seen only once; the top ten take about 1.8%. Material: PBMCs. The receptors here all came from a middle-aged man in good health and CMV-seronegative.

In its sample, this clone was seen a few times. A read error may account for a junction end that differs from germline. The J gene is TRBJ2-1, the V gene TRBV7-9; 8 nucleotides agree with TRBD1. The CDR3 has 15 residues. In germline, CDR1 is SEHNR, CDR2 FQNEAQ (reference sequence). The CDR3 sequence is CSSHGQGQIYNEQFF. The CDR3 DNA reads TGTTCCAGCCACGGACAGGGTCAAATCTACAATGAGCAGTTCTTC.

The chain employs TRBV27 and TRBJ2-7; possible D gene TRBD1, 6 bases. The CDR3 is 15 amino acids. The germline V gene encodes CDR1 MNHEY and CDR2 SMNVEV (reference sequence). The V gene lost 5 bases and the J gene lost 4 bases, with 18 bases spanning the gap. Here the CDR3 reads CASSPSGDGYYEQYF. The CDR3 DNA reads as TGTGCCAGCAGTCCATCAGGGGACGGCTATTACGAGCAGTACTTC.

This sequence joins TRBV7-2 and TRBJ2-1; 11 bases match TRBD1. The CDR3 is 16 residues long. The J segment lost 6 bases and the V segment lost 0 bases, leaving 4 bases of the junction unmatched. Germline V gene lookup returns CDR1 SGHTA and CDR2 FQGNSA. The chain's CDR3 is CASSLAGTGGFNEQFF. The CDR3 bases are TGTGCCAGCAGCTTAGCCGGGACAGGGGGTTTCAATGAGCAGTTCTTC.

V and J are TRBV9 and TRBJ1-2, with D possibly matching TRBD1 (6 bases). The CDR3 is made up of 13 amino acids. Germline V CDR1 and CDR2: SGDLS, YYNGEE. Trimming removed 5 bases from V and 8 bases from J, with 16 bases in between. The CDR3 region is CASRSGTIRGYTF. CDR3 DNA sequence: TGTGCCAGCAGGTCCGGGACAATTCGGGGCTACACCTTC.

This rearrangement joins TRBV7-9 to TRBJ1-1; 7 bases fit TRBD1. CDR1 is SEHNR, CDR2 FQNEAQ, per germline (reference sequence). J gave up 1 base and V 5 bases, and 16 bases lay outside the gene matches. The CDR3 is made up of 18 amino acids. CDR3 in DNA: TGTGCCAGCAGCCCGAGGTTGTGGGACAGCCAAAGGAACACTGAAGCTTTCTTT. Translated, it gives CASSPRLWDSQRNTEAFF.

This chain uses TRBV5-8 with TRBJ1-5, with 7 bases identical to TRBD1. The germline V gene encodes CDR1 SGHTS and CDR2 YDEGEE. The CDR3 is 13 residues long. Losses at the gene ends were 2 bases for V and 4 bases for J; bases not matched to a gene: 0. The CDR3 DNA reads TGTGCCAGCAGCTTACAGGGGAATCAGCCCCAGCATTTT. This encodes CASSLQGNQPQHF.

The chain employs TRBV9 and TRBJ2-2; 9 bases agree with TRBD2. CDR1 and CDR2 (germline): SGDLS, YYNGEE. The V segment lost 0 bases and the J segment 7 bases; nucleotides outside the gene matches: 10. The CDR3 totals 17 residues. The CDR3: CASSVEVREGPGGELFF. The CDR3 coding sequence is TGTGCCAGCAGCGTAGAGGTGCGGGAGGGCCCGGGCGGGGAGCTGTTTTTT.

This CDR3 reads CASSLWTSGTYQETQYF. For the CDR3, the DNA is TGTGCCAGCAGCCTTTGGACTAGCGGGACGTACCAAGAGACCCAGTACTTC. This sequence joins TRBV5-6 and TRBJ2-5, with 12 bases that match TRBD2. The CDR3 contains 17 residues. Per the germline V gene, CDR1 is SGHDT and CDR2 is YYEEEE. V gave up 4 bases and J gave up 0 bases; unmatched junction bases: 7.

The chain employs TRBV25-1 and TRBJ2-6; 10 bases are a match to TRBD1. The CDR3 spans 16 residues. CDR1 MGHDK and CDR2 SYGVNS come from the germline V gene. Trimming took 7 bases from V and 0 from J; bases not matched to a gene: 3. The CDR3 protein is CASMTGGHSGANVLTF. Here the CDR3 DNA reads TGTGCCAGCATGACAGGGGGCCACTCTGGGGCCAACGTCCTGACTTTC. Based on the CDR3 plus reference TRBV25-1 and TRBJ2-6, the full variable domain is EADIYQTPRYLVIGTGKKITLECSQTMGHDKMYWYQQDPGMELHLIHYSYGVNSTEKGDLSSESTVSRIRTEHFPLTLESARPSHTSQYLCASMTGGHSGANVLTFGAGSRLTVL.

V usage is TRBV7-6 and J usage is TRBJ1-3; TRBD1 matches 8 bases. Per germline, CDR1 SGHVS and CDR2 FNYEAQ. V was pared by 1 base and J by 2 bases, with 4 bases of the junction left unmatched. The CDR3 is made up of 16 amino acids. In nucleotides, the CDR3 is TGTGCCAGCAGCTTAGGACAGGGGAGTGCTGGAAACACCATATATTTT. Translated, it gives CASSLGQGSAGNTIYF.

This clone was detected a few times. CDR3 DNA: TGTGCCAGCAGTTACGGCGGGGGATCCTACAATGAGCAGTTCTTC. Encoded protein: CASSYGGGSYNEQFF. V usage is TRBV6-6 and J usage is TRBJ2-1; TRBD2 agrees at 7 bases. The junction had 2 bases not matched to a gene; V was cut back by 2 bases and J by 1 base. The germline V gene encodes CDR1 MNHNY and CDR2 SVGAGI (reference sequence). The CDR3 runs 15 residues.

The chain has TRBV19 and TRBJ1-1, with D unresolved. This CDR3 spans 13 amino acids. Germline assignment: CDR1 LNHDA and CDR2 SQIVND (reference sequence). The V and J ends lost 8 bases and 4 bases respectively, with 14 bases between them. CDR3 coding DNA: TGTGCCAGTGGGGAGGGATTGGGCACTGAAGCTTTCTTT. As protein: CASGEGLGTEAFF.

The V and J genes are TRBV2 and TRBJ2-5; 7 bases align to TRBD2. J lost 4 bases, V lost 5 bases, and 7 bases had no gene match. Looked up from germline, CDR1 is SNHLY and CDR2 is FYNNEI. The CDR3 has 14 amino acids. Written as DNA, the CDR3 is TGTGCCAGCAGTCGAGCGGGGCGGGGAGAGACCCAGTACTTC. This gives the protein CASSRAGRGETQYF.

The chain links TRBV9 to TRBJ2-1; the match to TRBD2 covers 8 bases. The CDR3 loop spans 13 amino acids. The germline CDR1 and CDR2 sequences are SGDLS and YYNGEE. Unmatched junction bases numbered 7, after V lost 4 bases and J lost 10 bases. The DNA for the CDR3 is TGTGCCAGCAGCAGTAGCGGGATTGTCGAGCAGTTCTTC. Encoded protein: CASSSSGIVEQFF.

In DNA, the CDR3 is TGTGCCAGCAGCGTAGGGACTAGCTCCTACAATGAGCAGTTCTTC. Its protein product is CASSVGTSSYNEQFF. This rearrangement joins TRBV9 to TRBJ2-1; the match to TRBD2 covers 7 bases. Germline V gene sequence: CDR1 SGDLS, CDR2 YYNGEE. V shed 0 bases, J shed 0 bases, and the junction held 0 bases outside the gene matches. The CDR3 sequence is 15 residues long.

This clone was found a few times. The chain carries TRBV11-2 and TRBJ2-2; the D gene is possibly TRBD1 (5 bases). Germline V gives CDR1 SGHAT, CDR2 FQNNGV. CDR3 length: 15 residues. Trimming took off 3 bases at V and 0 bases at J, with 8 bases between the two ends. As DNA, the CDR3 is TGTGCCAGCAGCTTTCCCAGGGCGAACACCGGGGAGCTGTTTTTT. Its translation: CASSFPRANTGELFF.

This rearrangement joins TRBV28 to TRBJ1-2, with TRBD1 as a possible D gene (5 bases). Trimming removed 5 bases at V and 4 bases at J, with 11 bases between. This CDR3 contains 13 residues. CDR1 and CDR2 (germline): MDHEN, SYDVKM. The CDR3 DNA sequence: TGTGCCAGCAGTCACAGGTCCACCTATGGCTACACCTTC. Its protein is CASSHRSTYGYTF.

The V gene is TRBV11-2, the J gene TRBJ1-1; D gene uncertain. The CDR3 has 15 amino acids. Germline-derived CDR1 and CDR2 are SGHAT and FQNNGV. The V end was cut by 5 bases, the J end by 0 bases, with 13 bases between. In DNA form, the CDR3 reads TGTGCCAGCAGCCCCGGGTCACGGATGAACACTGAAGCTTTCTTT. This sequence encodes CASSPGSRMNTEAFF.

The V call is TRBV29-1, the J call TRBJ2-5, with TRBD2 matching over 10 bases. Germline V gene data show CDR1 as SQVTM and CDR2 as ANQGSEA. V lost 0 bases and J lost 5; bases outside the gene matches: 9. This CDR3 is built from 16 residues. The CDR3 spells CSVEDPSGGGVETQYF. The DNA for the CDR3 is TGCAGCGTTGAAGACCCGAGCGGGGGGGGTGTTGAGACCCAGTACTTC.

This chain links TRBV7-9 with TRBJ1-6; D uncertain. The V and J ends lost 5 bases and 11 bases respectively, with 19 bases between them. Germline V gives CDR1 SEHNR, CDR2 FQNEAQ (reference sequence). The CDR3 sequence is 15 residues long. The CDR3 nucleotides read TGTGCCAGCAGCCCCACACGAGGCCCGCGTACACCCCTCCACTTT. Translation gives CASSPTRGPRTPLHF.

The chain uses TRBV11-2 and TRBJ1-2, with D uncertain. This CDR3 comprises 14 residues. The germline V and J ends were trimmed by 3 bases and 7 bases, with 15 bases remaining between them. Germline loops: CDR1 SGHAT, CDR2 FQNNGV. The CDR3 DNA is TGTGCCAGCAGCTTTCCGAGGACTGGCAGTGGCTACACCTTC. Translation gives CASSFPRTGSGYTF.

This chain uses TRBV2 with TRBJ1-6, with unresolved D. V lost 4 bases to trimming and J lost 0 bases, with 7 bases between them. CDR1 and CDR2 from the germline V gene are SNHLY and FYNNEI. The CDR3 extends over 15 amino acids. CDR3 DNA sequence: TGTGCCAGCAGTGGGGAGGTCTCCTATAATTCACCCCTCCACTTT. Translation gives CASSGEVSYNSPLHF.

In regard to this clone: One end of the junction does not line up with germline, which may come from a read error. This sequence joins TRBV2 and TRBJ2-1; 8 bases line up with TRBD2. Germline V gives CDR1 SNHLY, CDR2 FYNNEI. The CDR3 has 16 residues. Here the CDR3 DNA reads TGTGCCAGTAGAAACATAGCGGGGTCCAGTTACAATGGGCAGTTCTTC. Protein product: CASRNIAGSSYNGQFF. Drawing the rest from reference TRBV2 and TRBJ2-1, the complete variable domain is EPEVTQTPSHQVTQMGQEVILRCVPISNHLYFYWYRQILGQKVEFLVSFYNNEISEKSEIFDDQFSVERPDGSNFTLKIRSTKLEDSAMYFCASRNIAGSSYNGQFFGPGTRLTVL.

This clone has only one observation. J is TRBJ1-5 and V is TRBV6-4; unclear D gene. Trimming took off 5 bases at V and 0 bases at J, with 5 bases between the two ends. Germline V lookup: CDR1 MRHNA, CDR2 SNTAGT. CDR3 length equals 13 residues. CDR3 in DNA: TGTGCCAGCAGTCCTTATAGCAATCAGCCCCAGCATTTT. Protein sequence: CASSPYSNQPQHF.

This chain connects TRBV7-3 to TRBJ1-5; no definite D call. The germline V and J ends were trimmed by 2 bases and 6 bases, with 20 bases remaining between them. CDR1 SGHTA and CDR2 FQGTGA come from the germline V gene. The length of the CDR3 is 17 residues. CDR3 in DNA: TGTGCCAGCAGCTTAGTGGGGTTGACGGGGAAGGGTCAGCCCCAGCATTTT. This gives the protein CASSLVGLTGKGQPQHF. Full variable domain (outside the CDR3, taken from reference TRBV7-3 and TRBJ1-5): GAGVSQTPSNKVTEKGKYVELRCDPISGHTALYWYRQSLGQGPEFLIYFQGTGAADDSGLPNDRFFAVRPEGSVSTLKIQRTERGDSAVYLCASSLVGLTGKGQPQHFGDGTRLSIL.

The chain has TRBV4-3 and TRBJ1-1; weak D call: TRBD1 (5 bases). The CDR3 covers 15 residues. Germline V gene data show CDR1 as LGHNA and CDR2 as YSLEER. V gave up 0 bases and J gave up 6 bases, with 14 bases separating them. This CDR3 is CASSQERARGSEAFF. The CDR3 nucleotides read TGCGCCAGCAGCCAAGAACGGGCGCGGGGCTCTGAAGCTTTCTTT.

This CDR3 reads CASSYSREGQGAFF. For the CDR3, the DNA is TGTGCCAGCAGTTACTCTCGCGAAGGACAGGGAGCTTTCTTT. V is TRBV6-5 and J is TRBJ1-1; 8 nucleotides align to TRBD1. The J segment lost 10 bases and the V segment lost 0 bases, leaving 7 bases of the junction unmatched. CDR3 length: 14 amino acids. From germline, CDR1 is MNHEY and CDR2 SVGAGI.